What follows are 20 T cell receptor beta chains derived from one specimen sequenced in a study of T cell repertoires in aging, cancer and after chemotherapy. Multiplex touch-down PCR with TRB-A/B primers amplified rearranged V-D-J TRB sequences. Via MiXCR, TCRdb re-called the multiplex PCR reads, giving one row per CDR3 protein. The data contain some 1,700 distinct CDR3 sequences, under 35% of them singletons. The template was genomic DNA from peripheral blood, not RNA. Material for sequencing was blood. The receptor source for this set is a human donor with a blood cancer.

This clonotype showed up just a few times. The CDR3 bases are TGTGCCAGCTCTAGCGGGCCTGGGACCGAGCAGTACTTC. It encodes CASSSGPGTEQYF. The chain links TRBV27 to TRBJ2-7; the match to TRBD2 covers 8 bases. There are 13 residues in the CDR3. The J segment lost 6 bases and the V segment lost 8 bases, leaving 9 bases of the junction unmatched. Germline V CDR1 and CDR2: MNHEY, SMNVEV (reference sequence).

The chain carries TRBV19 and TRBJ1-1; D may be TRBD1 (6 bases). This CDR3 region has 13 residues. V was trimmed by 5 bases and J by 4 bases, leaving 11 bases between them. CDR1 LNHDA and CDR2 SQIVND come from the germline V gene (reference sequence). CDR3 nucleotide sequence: TGTGCCAGTAGTTCGGACAGACCCACTGAAGCTTTCTTT. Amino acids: CASSSDRPTEAFF.

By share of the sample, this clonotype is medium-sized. CDR3 sequence: CASSTRTGVSTEAFF. In DNA form, the CDR3 reads TGTGCCAGCAGTACCCGGACAGGGGTGAGCACTGAAGCTTTCTTT. V gene TRBV6-5 combines with J gene TRBJ1-1; 9 positions agree with TRBD1. Germline trimming cut 5 bases from V and 4 bases from J; bases unmatched to any gene: 8. The CDR3 runs to 15 residues. Germline V gene data show CDR1 as MNHEY and CDR2 as SVGAGI.

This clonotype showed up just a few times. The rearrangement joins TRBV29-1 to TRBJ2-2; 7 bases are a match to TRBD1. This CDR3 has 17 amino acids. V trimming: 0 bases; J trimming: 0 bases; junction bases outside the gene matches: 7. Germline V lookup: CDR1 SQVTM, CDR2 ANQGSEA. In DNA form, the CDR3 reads TGCAGCGTTGAAGATCCAGGGGGATTATCGAACACCGGGGAGCTGTTTTTT. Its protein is CSVEDPGGLSNTGELFF.

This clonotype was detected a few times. The CDR3, as DNA: TGTGCCAGCAGTTACTCCGGGGGGTCGTCCTACGAGCAGTACTTC. Amino acid sequence: CASSYSGGSSYEQYF. The chain couples TRBV6-6 to TRBJ2-7; 7 nucleotides line up with TRBD2. The length of the CDR3 is 15 residues. Germline V lookup: CDR1 MNHNY, CDR2 SVGAGI (reference sequence). J gave up 1 base and V 0 bases, and 3 bases lay outside the gene matches.

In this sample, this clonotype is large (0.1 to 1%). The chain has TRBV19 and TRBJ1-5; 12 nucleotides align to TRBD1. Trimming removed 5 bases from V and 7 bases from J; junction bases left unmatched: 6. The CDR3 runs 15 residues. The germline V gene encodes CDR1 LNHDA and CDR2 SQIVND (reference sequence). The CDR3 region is CASSRDRGLGQPQHF. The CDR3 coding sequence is TGTGCCAGTAGTCGGGACAGGGGGCTAGGGCAGCCCCAGCATTTT.

The CDR3 DNA sequence: TGTGCCAGCAGTACAGGAAACACCATATATTTT. Encoded protein: CASSTGNTIYF. V usage is TRBV6-5 and J usage is TRBJ1-3; D is ambiguous. The CDR3 extends over 11 amino acids. The germline gives CDR1 MNHEY, CDR2 SVGAGI. With 5 bases removed from V and 4 bases from J, the gap between germline ends came to 3 bases.

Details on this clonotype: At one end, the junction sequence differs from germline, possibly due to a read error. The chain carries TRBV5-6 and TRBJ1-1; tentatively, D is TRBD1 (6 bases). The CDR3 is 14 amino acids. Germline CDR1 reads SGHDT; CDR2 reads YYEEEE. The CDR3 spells CASSPRGGNTEAFF. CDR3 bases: TGCGCCAGCAGTCCCAGGGGAGGGAACACTGAGGCTTTCTTT. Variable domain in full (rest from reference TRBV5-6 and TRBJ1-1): DAGVTQSPTHLIKTRGQQVTLRCSPKSGHDTVSWYQQALGQGPQFIFQYYEEEERQRGNFPDRFSGHQFPNYSSELNVNALLLGDSALYLCASSPRGGNTEAFFGQGTRLTVV.

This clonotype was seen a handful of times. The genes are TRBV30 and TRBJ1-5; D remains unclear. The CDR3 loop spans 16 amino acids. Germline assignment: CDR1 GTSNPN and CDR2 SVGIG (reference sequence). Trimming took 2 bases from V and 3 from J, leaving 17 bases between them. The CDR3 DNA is TGTGCCTGGAGTCCTCAAAATCCCCCCTTCAATCAGCCCCAGCATTTT. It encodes CAWSPQNPPFNQPQHF.

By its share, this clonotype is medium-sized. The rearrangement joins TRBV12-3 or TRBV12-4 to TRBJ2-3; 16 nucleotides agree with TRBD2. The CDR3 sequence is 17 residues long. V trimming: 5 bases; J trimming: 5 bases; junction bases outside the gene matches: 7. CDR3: CASSPGLAGGHGDTQYF. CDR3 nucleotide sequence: TGTGCCAGCAGTCCGGGACTAGCGGGGGGGCACGGAGATACGCAGTATTTT.

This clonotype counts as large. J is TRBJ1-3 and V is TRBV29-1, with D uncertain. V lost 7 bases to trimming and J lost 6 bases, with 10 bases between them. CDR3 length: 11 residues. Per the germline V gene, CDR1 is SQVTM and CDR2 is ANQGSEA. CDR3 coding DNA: TGCAGCGCTCAAGGTTTAAACACCATATATTTT. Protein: CSAQGLNTIYF.

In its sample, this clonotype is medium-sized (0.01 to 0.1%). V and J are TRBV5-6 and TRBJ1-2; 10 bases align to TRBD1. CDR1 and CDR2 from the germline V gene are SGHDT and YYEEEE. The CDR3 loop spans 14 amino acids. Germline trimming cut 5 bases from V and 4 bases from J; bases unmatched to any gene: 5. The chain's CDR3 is CASRGQGSLYGYTF. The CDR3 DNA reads TGTGCCAGCAGGGGACAGGGGTCCCTCTATGGCTACACCTTC.

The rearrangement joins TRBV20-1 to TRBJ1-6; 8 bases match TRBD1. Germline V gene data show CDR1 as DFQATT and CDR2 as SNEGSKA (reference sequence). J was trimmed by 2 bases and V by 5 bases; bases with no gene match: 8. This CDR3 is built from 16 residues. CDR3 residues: CSAPDRGRTYNSPLHF. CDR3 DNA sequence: TGCAGTGCTCCAGACAGGGGCCGAACCTATAATTCACCCCTCCACTTT.

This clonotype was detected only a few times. The CDR3 loop is CSAREGLTTGETQYF. CDR3 in DNA: TGCAGTGCTAGAGAGGGACTCACGACGGGAGAGACCCAGTACTTC. The rearrangement uses TRBV20-1 and TRBJ2-5; possible D gene TRBD2, 6 bases. Germline V CDR1 and CDR2: DFQATT, SNEGSKA (reference sequence). Trimming removed 0 bases at V and 4 bases at J, with 15 bases between. This CDR3 contains 15 residues.

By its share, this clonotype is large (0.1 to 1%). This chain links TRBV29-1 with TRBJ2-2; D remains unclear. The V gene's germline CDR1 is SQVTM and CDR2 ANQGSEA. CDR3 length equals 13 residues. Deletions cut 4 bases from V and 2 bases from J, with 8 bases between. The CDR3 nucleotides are TGCAGCGTTGCCAGAGGTAACACCGGGGAGCTGTTTTTT. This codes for CSVARGNTGELFF.

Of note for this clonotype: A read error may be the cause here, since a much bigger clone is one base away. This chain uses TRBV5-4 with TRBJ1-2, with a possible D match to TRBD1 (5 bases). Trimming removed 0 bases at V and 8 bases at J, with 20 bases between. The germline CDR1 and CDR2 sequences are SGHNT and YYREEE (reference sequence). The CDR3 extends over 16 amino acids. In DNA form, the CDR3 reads TGTGCCAGCAGCTTGGAGGAGGTGACAGTTTATGACGGCTACACCTTC. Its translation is CASSLEEVTVYDGYTF.

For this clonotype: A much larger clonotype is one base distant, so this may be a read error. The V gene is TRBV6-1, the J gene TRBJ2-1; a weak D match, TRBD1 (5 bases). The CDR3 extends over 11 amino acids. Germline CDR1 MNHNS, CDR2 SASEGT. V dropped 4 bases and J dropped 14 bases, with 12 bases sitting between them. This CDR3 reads CASSVEQEKFF. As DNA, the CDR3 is TGTGCCAGCAGTGTAGAACAGGAGAAGTTCTTC.

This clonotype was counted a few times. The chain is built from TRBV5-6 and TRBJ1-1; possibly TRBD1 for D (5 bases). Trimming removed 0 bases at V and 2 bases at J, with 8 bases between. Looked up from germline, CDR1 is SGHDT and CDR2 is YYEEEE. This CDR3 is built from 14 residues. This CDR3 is CASSLDQGNTEAFF. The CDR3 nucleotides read TGTGCCAGCAGCTTGGATCAGGGAAACACTGAAGCTTTCTTT.

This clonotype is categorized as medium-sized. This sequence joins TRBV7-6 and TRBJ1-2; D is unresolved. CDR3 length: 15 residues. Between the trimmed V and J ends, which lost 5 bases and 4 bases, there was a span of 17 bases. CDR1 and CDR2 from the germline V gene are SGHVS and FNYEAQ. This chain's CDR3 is CASSPNSGRGYGYTF. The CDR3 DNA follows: TGTGCCAGCAGCCCGAACTCGGGGAGAGGCTATGGCTACACCTTC.

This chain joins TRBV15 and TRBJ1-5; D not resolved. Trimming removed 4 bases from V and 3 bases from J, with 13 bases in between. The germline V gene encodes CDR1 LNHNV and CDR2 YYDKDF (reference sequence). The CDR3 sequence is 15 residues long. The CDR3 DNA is TGTGCCACCAGCAAAGATGGGGATTCCAATCAGCCCCAGCATTTT. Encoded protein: CATSKDGDSNQPQHF. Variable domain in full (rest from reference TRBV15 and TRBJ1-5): DAMVIQNPRYQVTQFGKPVTLSCSQTLNHNVMYWYQQKSSQAPKLLFHYYDKDFNNEADTPDNFQSRRPNTSFCFLDIRSPGLGDTAMYLCATSKDGDSNQPQHFGDGTRLSIL.